This TCR beta chain was recovered during a study of blood T cells in healthy people across ages. The CDR3 runs to 16 residues. Unmatched junction bases numbered 8, after V lost 4 bases and J lost 2 bases. Per germline, CDR1 SEHNR and CDR2 FQNEAQ (reference sequence). The use of a sample-barcoded 5' primer and a J-beta primer mix characterized a second PCR of roughly 6 to 11 cycles. One entry per CDR3 protein results from TCRdb running MiXCR on the 5' RACE reads. The table lists 780,000 or so distinct CDR3 sequences, approximately 53% of them singletons. The receptor comes from a man older than 75 in good health. This sequence joins TRBV7-9 and TRBJ2-5; 9 positions agree with TRBD2. Material for sequencing was blood. The CDR3 DNA follows: TGTGCCAGCAGCTCCCGGGGTCTAGCGGGGCAAGAGACCCAGTACTTC. It translates to CASSSRGLAGQETQYF.